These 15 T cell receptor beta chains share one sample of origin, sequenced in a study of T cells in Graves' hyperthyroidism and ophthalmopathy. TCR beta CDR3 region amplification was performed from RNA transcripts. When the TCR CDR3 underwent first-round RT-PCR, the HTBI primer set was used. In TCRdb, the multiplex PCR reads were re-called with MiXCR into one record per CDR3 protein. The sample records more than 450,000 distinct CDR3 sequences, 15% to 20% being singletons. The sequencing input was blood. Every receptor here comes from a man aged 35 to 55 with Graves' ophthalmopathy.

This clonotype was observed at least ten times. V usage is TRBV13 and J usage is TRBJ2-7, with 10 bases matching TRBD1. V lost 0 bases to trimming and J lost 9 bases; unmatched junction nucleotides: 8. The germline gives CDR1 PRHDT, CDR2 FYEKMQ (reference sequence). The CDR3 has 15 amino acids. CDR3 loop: CASSLGGTGALRQYF. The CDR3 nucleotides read TGTGCCAGCAGCTTAGGCGGGACAGGGGCTTTGCGGCAGTACTTC.

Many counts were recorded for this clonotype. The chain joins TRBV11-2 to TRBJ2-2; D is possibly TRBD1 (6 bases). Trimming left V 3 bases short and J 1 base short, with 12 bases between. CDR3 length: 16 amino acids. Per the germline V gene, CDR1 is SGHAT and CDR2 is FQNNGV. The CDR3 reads CASSFMGAQNTGELFF. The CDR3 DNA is TGTGCCAGCAGCTTTATGGGGGCACAGAACACCGGGGAGCTGTTTTTT.

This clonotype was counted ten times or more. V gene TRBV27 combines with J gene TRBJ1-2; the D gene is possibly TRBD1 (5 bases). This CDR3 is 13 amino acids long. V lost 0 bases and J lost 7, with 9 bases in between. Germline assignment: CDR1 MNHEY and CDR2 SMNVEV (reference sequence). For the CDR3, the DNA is TGTGCCAGCAGTTTATCGCAGGGTGGTGGCTACACCTTC. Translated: CASSLSQGGGYTF.

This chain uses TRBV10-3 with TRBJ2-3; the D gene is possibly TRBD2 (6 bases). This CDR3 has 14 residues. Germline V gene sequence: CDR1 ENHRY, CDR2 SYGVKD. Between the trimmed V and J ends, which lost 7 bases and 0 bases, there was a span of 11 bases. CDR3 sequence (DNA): TGTGCCATCAAGGGGACTCCTAGCACAGATACGCAGTATTTT. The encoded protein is CAIKGTPSTDTQYF.

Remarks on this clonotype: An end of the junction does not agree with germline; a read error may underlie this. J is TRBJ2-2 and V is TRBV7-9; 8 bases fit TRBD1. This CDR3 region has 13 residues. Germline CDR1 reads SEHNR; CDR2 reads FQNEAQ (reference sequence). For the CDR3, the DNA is TGTGCCAGCACAGGGGGCAGTACCGGGGGGCTGTTTTTT. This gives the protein CASTGGSTGGLFF. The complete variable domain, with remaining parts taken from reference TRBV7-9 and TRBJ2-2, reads DTGVSQNPRHKITKRGQNVTFRCDPISEHNRLYWYRQTLGQGPEFLTYFQNEAQLEKSRLLSDRFSAERPKGSFSTLEIQRTEQGDSAMYLCASTGGSTGGLFFGEGSRLTVL.

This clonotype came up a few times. The DNA of the CDR3 is TGTGCCAGCAGCTTGGAGAACAGGGGGCGCCGGGAGACCCAGTACTTC. Its protein is CASSLENRGRRETQYF. V is TRBV7-8 and J is TRBJ2-5, with 9 bases identical to TRBD1. Germline assignment: CDR1 SGHVS and CDR2 FQNEAQ. V lost 3 bases, J lost 5 bases, and 10 bases stayed unmatched. The CDR3 sequence is 16 residues long.

Here the CDR3 DNA reads TGTGCCAGCAGTTACCTGGTTGGCGGGAGGAACACCGGGGAGCTGTTTTTT. Translated: CASSYLVGGRNTGELFF. V and J are TRBV2 and TRBJ2-2, with TRBD2 matching over 7 bases. The V and J ends lost 5 bases and 1 base, in that order; junction bases with no gene match: 10. This CDR3 has 17 residues. The germline V gene encodes CDR1 SNHLY and CDR2 FYNNEI.

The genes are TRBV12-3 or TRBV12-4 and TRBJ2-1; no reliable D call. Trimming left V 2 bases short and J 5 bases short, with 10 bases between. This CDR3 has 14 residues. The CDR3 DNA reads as TGTGCCAGCAGTTTAAGGCTCCTCAACAATGAGCAGTTCTTC. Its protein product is CASSLRLLNNEQFF.

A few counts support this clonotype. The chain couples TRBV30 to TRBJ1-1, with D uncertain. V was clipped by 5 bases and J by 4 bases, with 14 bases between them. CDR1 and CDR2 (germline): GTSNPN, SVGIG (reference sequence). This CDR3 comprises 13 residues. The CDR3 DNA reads TGTGCCTGGGCCCCCCGGGCTAGCACTGAAGCTTTCTTT. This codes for CAWAPRASTEAFF.

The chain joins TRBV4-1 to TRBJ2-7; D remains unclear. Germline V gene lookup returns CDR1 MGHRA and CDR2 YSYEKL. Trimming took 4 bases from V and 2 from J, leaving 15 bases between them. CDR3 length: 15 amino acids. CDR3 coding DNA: TGCGCCAGCAGCCCCGGGTACTCCCGAACCTACGAGCAGTACTTC. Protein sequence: CASSPGYSRTYEQYF.

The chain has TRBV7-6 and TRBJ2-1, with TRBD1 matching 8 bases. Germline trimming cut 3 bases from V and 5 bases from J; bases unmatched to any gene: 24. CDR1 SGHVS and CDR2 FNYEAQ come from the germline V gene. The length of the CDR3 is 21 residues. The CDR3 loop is CASSFPETGDGPPGMNNEQFF. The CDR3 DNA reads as TGTGCCAGCAGCTTTCCCGAGACAGGGGATGGTCCCCCGGGAATGAACAATGAGCAGTTCTTC.

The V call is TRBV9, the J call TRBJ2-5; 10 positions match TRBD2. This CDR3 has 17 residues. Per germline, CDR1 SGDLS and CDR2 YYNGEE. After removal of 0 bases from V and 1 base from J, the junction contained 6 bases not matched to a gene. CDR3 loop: CASSVGELAGLQETQYF. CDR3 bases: TGTGCCAGCAGCGTAGGGGAACTAGCGGGGCTCCAAGAGACCCAGTACTTC.

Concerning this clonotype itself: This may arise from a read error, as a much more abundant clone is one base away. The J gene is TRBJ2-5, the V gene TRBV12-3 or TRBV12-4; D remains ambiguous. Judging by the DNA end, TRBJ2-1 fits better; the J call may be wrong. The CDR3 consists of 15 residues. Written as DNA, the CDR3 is TGTGCCAGCAGTTTAGTGGGCGAGGTATCCGAGACCCAGTTCTTC. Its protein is CASSLVGEVSETQFF.

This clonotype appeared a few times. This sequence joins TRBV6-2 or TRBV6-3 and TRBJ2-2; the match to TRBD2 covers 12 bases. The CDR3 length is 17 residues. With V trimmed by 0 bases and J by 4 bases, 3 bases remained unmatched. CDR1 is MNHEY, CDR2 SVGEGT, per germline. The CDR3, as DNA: TGTGCCAGCAGTTACTCTCGGACTAGCGGGATCACCGGGGAGCTGTTTTTT. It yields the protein CASSYSRTSGITGELFF.

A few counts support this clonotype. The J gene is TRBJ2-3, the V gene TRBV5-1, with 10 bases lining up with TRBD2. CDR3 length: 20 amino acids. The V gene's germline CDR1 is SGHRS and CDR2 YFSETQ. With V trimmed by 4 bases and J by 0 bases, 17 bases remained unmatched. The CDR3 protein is CASSPGLAVSRKISTDTQYF. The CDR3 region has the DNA TGCGCCAGCAGCCCCGGACTAGCGGTCTCTAGAAAAATTAGCACAGATACGCAGTATTTT.